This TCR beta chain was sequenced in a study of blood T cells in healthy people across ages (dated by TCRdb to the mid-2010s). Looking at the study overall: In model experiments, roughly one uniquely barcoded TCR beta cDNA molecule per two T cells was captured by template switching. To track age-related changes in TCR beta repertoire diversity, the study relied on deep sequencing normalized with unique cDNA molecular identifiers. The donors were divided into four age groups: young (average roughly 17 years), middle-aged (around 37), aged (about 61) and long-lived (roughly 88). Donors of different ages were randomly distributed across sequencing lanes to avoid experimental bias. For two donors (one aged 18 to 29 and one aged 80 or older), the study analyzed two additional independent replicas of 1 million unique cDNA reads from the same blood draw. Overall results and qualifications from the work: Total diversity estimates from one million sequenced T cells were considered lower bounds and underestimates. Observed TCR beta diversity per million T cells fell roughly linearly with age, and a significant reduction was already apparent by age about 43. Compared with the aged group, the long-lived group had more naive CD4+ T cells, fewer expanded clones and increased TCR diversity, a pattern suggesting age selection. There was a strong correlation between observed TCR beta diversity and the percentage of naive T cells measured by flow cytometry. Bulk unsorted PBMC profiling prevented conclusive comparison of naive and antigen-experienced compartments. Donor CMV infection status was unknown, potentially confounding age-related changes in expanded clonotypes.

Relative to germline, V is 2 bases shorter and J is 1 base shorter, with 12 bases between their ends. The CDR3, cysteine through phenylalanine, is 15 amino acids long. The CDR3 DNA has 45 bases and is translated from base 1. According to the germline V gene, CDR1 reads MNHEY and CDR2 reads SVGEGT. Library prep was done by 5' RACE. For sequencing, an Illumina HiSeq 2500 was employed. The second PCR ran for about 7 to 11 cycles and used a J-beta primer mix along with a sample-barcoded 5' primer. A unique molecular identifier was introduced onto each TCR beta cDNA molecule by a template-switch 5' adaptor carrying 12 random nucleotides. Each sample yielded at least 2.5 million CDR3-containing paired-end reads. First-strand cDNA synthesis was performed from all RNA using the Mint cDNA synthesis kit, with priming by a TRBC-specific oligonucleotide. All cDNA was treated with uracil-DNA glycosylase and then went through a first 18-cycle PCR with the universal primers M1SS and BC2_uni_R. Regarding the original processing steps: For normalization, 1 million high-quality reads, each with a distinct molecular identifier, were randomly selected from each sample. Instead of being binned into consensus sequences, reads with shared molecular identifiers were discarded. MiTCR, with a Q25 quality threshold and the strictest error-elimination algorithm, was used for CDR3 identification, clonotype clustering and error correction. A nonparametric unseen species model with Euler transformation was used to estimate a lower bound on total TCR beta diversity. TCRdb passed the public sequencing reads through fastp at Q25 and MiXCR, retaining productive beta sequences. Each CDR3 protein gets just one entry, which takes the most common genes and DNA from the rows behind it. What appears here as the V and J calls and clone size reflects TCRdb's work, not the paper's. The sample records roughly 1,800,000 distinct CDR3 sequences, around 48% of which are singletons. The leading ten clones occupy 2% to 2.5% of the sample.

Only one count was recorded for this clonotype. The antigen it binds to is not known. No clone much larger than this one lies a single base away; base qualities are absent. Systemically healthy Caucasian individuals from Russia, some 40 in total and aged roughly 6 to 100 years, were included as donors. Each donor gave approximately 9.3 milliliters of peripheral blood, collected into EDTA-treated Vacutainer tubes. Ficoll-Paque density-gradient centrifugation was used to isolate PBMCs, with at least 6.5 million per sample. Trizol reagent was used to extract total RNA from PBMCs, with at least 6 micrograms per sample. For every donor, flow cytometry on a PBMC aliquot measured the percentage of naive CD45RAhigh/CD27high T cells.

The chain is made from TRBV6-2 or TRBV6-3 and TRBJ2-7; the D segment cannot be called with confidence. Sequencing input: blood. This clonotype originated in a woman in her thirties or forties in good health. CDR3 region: CASSYQSDGSYEQYF. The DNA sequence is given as TGTGCCAGCAGTTACCAAAGTGACGGATCCTACGAGCAGTACTTC.